The rows below give T cell receptor beta chains drawn from one sample of a study of cytomegalovirus exposure and HLA in healthy donors. The method was immunoSEQ multiplex PCR; TCRdb's version includes in-frame clones alone and lacks a portion of them. The table shows 98,000 or so clones, with about three quarters occurring only once. Specimen: PBMCs. The source is a woman aged 18-29 years in good health and CMV-seropositive. Each CDR3 is given with its conserved first and last residue. D genes are given only for firm matches. The size entry is marked missing in some rows and otherwise reads once, few, many or a size class.

j_gene | abundance | d_gene | v_gene | CDR3nt | CDR3aa
TRBJ2-1 | - | - | TRBV15 | TGTGCCACCAGCAGAGAAGCGGGACAGGACAATGAGCAGTTCTTC | CATSREAGQDNEQFF
TRBJ2-7 | few | - | TRBV6-5 | TGTGCCAGCCTACAGGGCCACGAGCAGTACTTC | CASLQGHEQYF
TRBJ2-1 | - | TRBD2 | TRBV28 | TGTGCCAGCAGTTTAGCGGGAGGGCCCTACAATGAGCAGTTCTTC | CASSLAGGPYNEQFF
TRBJ2-3 | - | TRBD2 | TRBV2 | TGTGCCAGCAGTAGGACTAGCGTTTTT | CASSRTSVF
TRBJ2-7 | - | - | TRBV2 | TGTGCCAGCAGTGAACGCGGGCACGTCTACGAGCAGTACTTC | CASSERGHVYEQYF
TRBJ2-5 | - | - | TRBV10-1 | TGCGCCAGCAGTGGACAGTACCAAGAGACCCAGTACTTC | CASSGQYQETQYF
TRBJ1-4 | few | TRBD1 | TRBV5-1 | TGCGCCAGCATGGTAACCGGGACAGGGCTTTCAACTAATGAAAAACTGTTTTTT | CASMVTGTGLSTNEKLFF
TRBJ1-5 | - | TRBD1 | TRBV6-1 | TGTGCCAGCAGTGCGGGACAGGGAGTGTCGGGCAATCAGCCCCAGCATTTT | CASSAGQGVSGNQPQHF
TRBJ2-2 | - | - | TRBV9 | TGTGCCAGCAGCCCCCGGCGGGGAGGGGAGCTGTTTTTT | CASSPRRGGELFF
TRBJ2-1 | - | TRBD2 | TRBV12-5 | TGTGCTAGTGGTGGGGGACTAGCGGGACACAATGAGCAGTTCTTC | CASGGGLAGHNEQFF
TRBJ2-1 | - | TRBD2 | TRBV10-2 | TGCGCCAGCTCCCTCACTAGCGGGAGGGCCAGTGAGCAGTTCTTC | CASSLTSGRASEQFF
TRBJ1-2 | - | - | TRBV27 | TGTGCCAGCAGTTTATCTTACGGAGCTAACTATGGCTACACCTTC | CASSLSYGANYGYTF
TRBJ2-5 | - | TRBD2 | TRBV6-6 | TGTGCCAGCAGTTACTCCGGGGCTAGCGGGACGGAGACCCAGTACTTC | CASSYSGASGTETQYF
TRBJ2-7 | - | TRBD2 | TRBV2 | TGTGCCAGCAGCAAAACACTAGCGGGAGGCTACGAGCAGTACTTC | CASSKTLAGGYEQYF
TRBJ2-7 | - | TRBD1 | TRBV9 | TGTGCCAGCAGCCCCCAGGGACAGGGGGCGGGTTACGAGCAGTACTTC | CASSPQGQGAGYEQYF
TRBJ2-3 | - | TRBD2 | TRBV7-3 | TGTGCCAGCAGTTTCGGGACTAGCGGGAGGGTGGATACGCAGTATTTT | CASSFGTSGRVDTQYF
TRBJ1-2 | - | TRBD1 | TRBV5-1 | TGCGCCAGCAGCTCCTCGACAGGGGATGGCTATGGCTACACCTTC | CASSSSTGDGYGYTF
TRBJ2-3 | - | - | TRBV9 | TGTGCCAGCAGCGGAAGCGGAAGACAAACCACAGATACGCAGTATTTT | CASSGSGRQTTDTQYF
TRBJ2-3 | - | - | TRBV7-8 | TGTGCCAGCACCCCTCAGCTGGACAGCATTACGCAGTATTTT | CASTPQLDSITQYF
TRBJ1-3 | once | - | TRBV28 | TGTGCCAGCAGTTCGAACCGGGTGAACCCTGGAAACACCATATATTTT | CASSSNRVNPGNTIYF
TRBJ2-7 | few | - | TRBV7-8 | TGTGCCAGCAGCTTCAAACACTACGAGCAGTACTTC | CASSFKHYEQYF
TRBJ1-2 | - | TRBD1 | TRBV18 | TGTGCGGGCCGTACAGGGGGCGATTTTAACTATGGCTACACCTTC | CAGRTGGDFNYGYTF
TRBJ2-1 | once | - | TRBV30 | TGTGCCTTGGACAGACTGTTCTTC | CALDRLFF
TRBJ1-2 | - | - | TRBV28 | TGTGCCAGCAGTCTGGGTACAGCTAACTATGGCTACACCTTC | CASSLGTANYGYTF
TRBJ2-3 | - | TRBD2 | TRBV19 | TGTGCCAGTAGTGCCACGGGACTAGCGGGAGTGTTGGCAGATACGCAGTATTTT | CASSATGLAGVLADTQYF
TRBJ2-7 | - | - | TRBV20-1 | TGCAGTGCCAATAGCGGCCACGAGCAGTACTTC | CSANSGHEQYF
TRBJ2-7 | few | - | TRBV27 | TGTGCCAGATCCCGGGGAAAGGGGACTCGCGGGCCCGACTACGAGCAGTACTTC | CARSRGKGTRGPDYEQYF
TRBJ1-1 | - | - | TRBV6-5 | TGTGCCAGCAGTTGGTCGGGTTTTGTTCCTGAAGCTTTCTTT | CASSWSGFVPEAFF
TRBJ1-1 | - | - | TRBV30 | TGTGCCTGGAGAAGGGGCCGAAACACTGAAGCTTTCTTT | CAWRRGRNTEAFF
TRBJ1-1 | few | TRBD1 | TRBV25-1 | TGTGCCAGCAGTAGCACGACAGGGACGAACACTGAAGCTTTCTTT | CASSSTTGTNTEAFF
TRBJ2-7 | - | TRBD2 | TRBV30 | TGTGCCTGGAGTGTTCGACGGAAGACTAGCGGACTGCCTGGACCCAACGAGCAGTACTTC | CAWSVRRKTSGLPGPNEQYF
TRBJ2-7 | - | TRBD1 | TRBV6-1 | TGTGCCAGCAGAGACAGGGGGCCGCCCTACGAGCAGTACTTC | CASRDRGPPYEQYF
TRBJ2-5 | - | - | TRBV7-8 | TGTGCCAGCAGCTTAGCCCACGGGAGTGAGACCCAGTACTTC | CASSLAHGSETQYF
TRBJ2-1 | - | - | TRBV20-1 | TGCAGTGCTAGCCCCAGCAATGAGCAGTTCTTC | CSASPSNEQFF
TRBJ2-7 | few | TRBD2 | TRBV28 | TGTGCCAGTAATCTAGTGGGCGGGAGAGGCGAGCAGTACTTC | CASNLVGGRGEQYF
TRBJ1-4 | - | - | TRBV19 | TGTGCCAGTAGTATCGGGACGGGGGGAGAAAAACTGTTTTTT | CASSIGTGGEKLFF
TRBJ2-7 | - | - | TRBV11-3 | TGTGCCAGCAGCTTAGAGCAGGGATCCCACGAGCAGTACTTC | CASSLEQGSHEQYF
TRBJ2-7 | few | TRBD2 | TRBV2 | TGTGCCAGCAACCCGGGGACTAGCGGGAGTGGGTACGAGCAGTACTTC | CASNPGTSGSGYEQYF
TRBJ1-1 | - | - | TRBV28 | TGTGCCATCGGATTCCGGGGGTCTGAAGCTTTCTTT | CAIGFRGSEAFF